This passage covers 11 T cell receptor beta chains from one sample sequenced in a study of vaccination and CD4 T cells after COVID-19. The antigens of these receptors remain unknown. This sample's treatment: 10-day PBMC culture with coronavirus spike peptide pools or control peptides (ViraFEST assay). An Oncomine TCR Beta short-read assay was used to sequence the DNA from cultured CD4+ T cells. TCRdb processed the PCR reads anew with MiXCR; each CDR3 protein has one entry. Of around 20,000 distinct CDR3 sequences in the sample, 70% were seen once. The sample taken for sequencing was CD4+ T cells from blood, cultured in vitro. These receptors all come from a human donor who had recovered from COVID-19.

This chain links TRBV12-3 or TRBV12-4 with TRBJ1-5; the D gene is possibly TRBD1 (5 bases). This CDR3 region has 14 residues. V lost 3 bases to trimming and J lost 0 bases, with 6 bases between them. As DNA, the CDR3 is TGTGCCAGCAGTTTTGACAGTAGCAATCAGCCCCAGCATTTT. Its translation: CASSFDSSNQPQHF.

This clonotype showed up just once. The chain joins TRBV12-3 or TRBV12-4 to TRBJ1-4; TRBD1 aligns across 7 bases. V shed 6 bases and J 8 bases; nucleotides not matched to a gene: 9. The CDR3 consists of 14 residues. CDR3 nucleotide sequence: TGTGCCAGCAGAGACGCAGGGGGAGCGGAAAAACTGTTTTTT. It yields the protein CASRDAGGAEKLFF.

This clonotype was counted between two and nine times. This chain uses TRBV7-2 with TRBJ2-3, with 8 bases identical to TRBD1. This CDR3 has 13 residues. The trim removed 5 bases at V and 4 bases at J, leaving 2 bases unmatched. Germline values: CDR1 SGHTA, CDR2 FQGNSA. The CDR3 protein is CASSKTGADTQYF. For the CDR3, the DNA is TGTGCCAGCAGCAAGACAGGGGCAGATACGCAGTATTTT. The full variable domain, rest sourced from reference TRBV7-2 and TRBJ2-3, is GAGVSQSPSNKVTEKGKDVELRCDPISGHTALYWYRQSLGQGLEFLIYFQGNSAPDKSGLPSDRFSAERTGGSVSTLTIQRTQQEDSAVYLCASSKTGADTQYFGPGTRLTVL.

This chain uses TRBV7-9 with TRBJ1-1, with TRBD1 matching over 7 bases. CDR1 SEHNR and CDR2 FQNEAQ come from the germline V gene (reference sequence). V was pared by 4 bases and J by 4 bases, with 12 bases of the junction left unmatched. There are 16 residues in the CDR3. CDR3 protein: CASSSSLTGSGTEAFF. The CDR3, as DNA: TGTGCCAGCAGCTCCTCCTTGACAGGGTCCGGCACTGAAGCTTTCTTT. The entire variable domain, with the rest obtained from reference TRBV7-9 and TRBJ1-1, is as follows: DTGVSQNPRHKITKRGQNVTFRCDPISEHNRLYWYRQTLGQGPEFLTYFQNEAQLEKSRLLSDRFSAERPKGSFSTLEIQRTEQGDSAMYLCASSSSLTGSGTEAFFGQGTRLTVV.

J is TRBJ1-1 and V is TRBV6-1; D call uncertain. Germline V CDR1 and CDR2: MNHNS, SASEGT. The germline V and J ends were trimmed by 6 bases and 5 bases, with 10 bases remaining between them. This CDR3 spans 12 amino acids. This chain's CDR3 is CASRLVGTEAFF. CDR3 bases: TGTGCCAGCAGACTAGTGGGGACTGAAGCTTTCTTT.

The CDR3 is CASSPLGSGHSGNQPQHF. For the CDR3, the DNA is TGTGCCAGCTCACCACTGGGGTCTGGACACTCGGGGAATCAGCCCCAGCATTTT. V and J are TRBV18 and TRBJ1-5; D is perhaps TRBD1 (5 bases). The V end lost 1 base, the J end lost 4 bases, and 20 bases lay between the germline ends. In germline, CDR1 is KGHSH, CDR2 LQKENI. The CDR3 has 18 amino acids.

This chain links TRBV6-5 with TRBJ1-5, with 8 bases matching TRBD1. The CDR3 is made up of 15 amino acids. Germline CDR1 reads MNHEY; CDR2 reads SVGAGI. The junction had 4 bases not matched to a gene; V was cut back by 4 bases and J by 2 bases. CDR3 sequence (DNA): TGTGCCAGCAGTTTTGACAGGGGAGGCAATCAGCCCCAGCATTTT. This sequence encodes CASSFDRGGNQPQHF.

The V and J genes are TRBV10-3 and TRBJ1-5; 8 bases map to TRBD1. The J segment lost 2 bases and the V segment lost 2 bases, leaving 5 bases of the junction unmatched. This CDR3 comprises 16 residues. CDR1 and CDR2 (germline): ENHRY, SYGVKD. CDR3 bases: TGTGCCATCAGTGAGGCAGGGGGCCGGGGCAATCAGCCCCAGCATTTT. Amino acid sequence: CAISEAGGRGNQPQHF.

A word on this clonotype: The junction departs from germline at one end; a sequencing error may be responsible. The genes are TRBV7-3 and TRBJ2-2, with 10 bases fitting TRBD2. The CDR3 spans 15 residues. Germline loops: CDR1 SGHTA, CDR2 FQGTGA. The CDR3 loop reads CASRQREGLSGVLFF. In DNA form, the CDR3 reads TGTGCCAGCAGGCAGCGGGAGGGCCTTTCAGGGGTGCTGTTTTTT.

Remarks on this clonotype: Sequence at one end of the junction differs from germline and may be a read error. In DNA, the CDR3 is TGTGCTAGCAGCTTAGATACCGCGGGAGCCCACCGGTACTTC. As protein: CASSLDTAGAHRYF. The V gene is TRBV7-7, the J gene TRBJ2-5, with TRBD2 matching over 7 bases. CDR3 length: 14 amino acids. Germline CDR1 reads SSHAT; CDR2 reads FNYEAQ (reference sequence).

The V gene is TRBV6-5, the J gene TRBJ2-7, with 9 bases aligning to TRBD2. V was clipped by 0 bases and J by 3 bases; unmatched bases: 9. The CDR3 length is 17 residues. The germline gives CDR1 MNHEY, CDR2 SVGAGI. In DNA form, the CDR3 reads TGTGCCAGCAGTTACTCGATTTTAGCGGGAGTCCGCTACGAGCAGTACTTC. Its protein product is CASSYSILAGVRYEQYF.